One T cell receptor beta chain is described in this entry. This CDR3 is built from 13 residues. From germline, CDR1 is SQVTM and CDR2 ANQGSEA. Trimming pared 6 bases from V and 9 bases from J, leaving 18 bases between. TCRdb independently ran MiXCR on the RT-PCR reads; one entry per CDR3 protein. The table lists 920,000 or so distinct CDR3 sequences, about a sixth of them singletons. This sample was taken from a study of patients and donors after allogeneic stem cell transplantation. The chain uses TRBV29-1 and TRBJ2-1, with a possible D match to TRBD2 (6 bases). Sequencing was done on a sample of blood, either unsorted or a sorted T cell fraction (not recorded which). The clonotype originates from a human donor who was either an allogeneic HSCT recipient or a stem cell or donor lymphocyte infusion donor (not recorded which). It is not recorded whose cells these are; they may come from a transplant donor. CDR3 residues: CSVIGNRRGEQFF. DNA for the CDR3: TGCAGCGTCATAGGGAACAGGCGGGGTGAGCAGTTCTTC.